The T cell receptor (beta chain) described here comes from a study of Graves' ophthalmopathy and Graves' hyperthyroidism (dated by TCRdb to 2016 to 2018). For context, the study as a whole: Peripheral blood samples were taken at the time of initial diagnosis, before any treatment was given. The study used signatures of the TCR beta repertoire to tell Graves' ophthalmopathy apart from Graves' hyperthyroidism and to predict which patients would progress to ophthalmopathy. In total, around 130 blood samples were TCR-sequenced: 40 to 45 ophthalmopathy, roughly 80 hyperthyroidism and some 17 hyperthyroidism-to-ophthalmopathy patients. To explore V-J signatures distinguishing ophthalmopathy from hyperthyroidism, a discovery set of 100 patients (fewer than 45 ophthalmopathy, roughly 56 stable hyperthyroidism) was enrolled. For independent validation, a separate cohort was made up of approximately 19 hyperthyroidism patients plus 17 patients who later progressed from hyperthyroidism to ophthalmopathy. In five or six hyperthyroidism patients, T-cell repertoires of thyroid tissue and blood were compared. Following sample collection, hyperthyroidism patients were given methimazole at a starting dose of 30 mg daily, and ophthalmopathy patients were given high-dose intravenous methylprednisolone.

Hyperthyroidism was considered stable if no progression to ophthalmopathy occurred within 18 months of follow-up. Hyperthyroidism patients were newly diagnosed, with disease duration under 2 months, and aged 18 to 65 years. Patients with other autoimmune diseases, uncontrolled infections, pregnancy or lactation were excluded from the study. Diagnosis was based on clinical symptoms, serum thyroxine, TRAb, thyroid ultrasound and orbital computed tomography. Using Ficoll-Paque density gradient centrifugation, PBMCs were isolated from 9.5 to 10 ml of fresh peripheral blood. Total RNA was extracted using Trizol reagent, and RNA quality was checked on an Agilent 2100 Bioanalyzer. TCR beta CDR3 regions were amplified from RNA transcripts for repertoire sequencing. A first-round RT-PCR used HTBI primers with the Qiagen OneStep RT-PCR kit, followed by a second-round multiplex PCR, size selection and purification. The libraries underwent paired-end sequencing with 100 bp reads on an Illumina HiSeq2000. In the authors' own workflow: SOAPnuke was used for read processing, and reads with adapters, uncalled bases, a mean Phred below 15, or no exact constant-primer or identifier match were discarded. COPE v1.2.5 was used to merge high-quality paired reads. Clonotypes were defined as unique nucleotide sequences and were aligned to IMGT TRB V, D and J references using MiTCR v1.1. The analysis was limited to V-J combinations with a frequency above 0.0001, which together covered around 99% of the repertoires. For each V-J combination, a TCR clonal expansion and chaos score was defined as F50 clonal expansion divided by the chaos observed in the TCRdist matrix. Welch's t-statistics and random forest were used to narrow the features down to about twelve V-J combinations, which were then fed into a naive Bayes classifier. Thyroid-blood repertoire similarity was quantified with the Morisita-Horn index. TCRdb reran the public reads through fastp at Q25 and MiXCR, keeping productive beta chains. Each record represents a unique CDR3 protein, reported with the most common genes and DNA among its rows. TCRdb assigned the V and J calls; the authors' analysis was not used. The sample table records about 390,000 distinct CDR3 sequences; about 15% of these occur just once. The ten largest make up about 2.4% of the sample.

V is trimmed back by 4 bases and J by 3 bases, and the junction contains 9 bases that no gene match accounts for. The CDR3 runs 17 residues from the cysteine to the phenylalanine. Only the CDR3 portion is preserved as DNA: 51 bases, with reading frame beginning at the first base. According to the germline V gene, CDR1 reads SGHAT and CDR2 reads FQNNGV. General conclusions and limits of the study: No statistical method was used to predetermine the sample size, and group allocation was not hidden from the investigators. Ophthalmopathy was separated from stable hyperthyroidism by the 13-signature model with about 89% sensitivity and around 81% specificity in cross-validation and with 80%/75% in the test set. Most expanded thyroid clonotypes with a frequency above 0.001 also appeared in blood, which suggests that blood repertoires may reflect the immune response in the thyroid. In validation, the model predicted ophthalmopathy progression with 55% to 71% sensitivity and approximately 75% specificity; around twelve predicted patients were CT-confirmed with GO in a median of approximately six months.

A note on this clonotype: Its antigen is not yet known. No per-base quality is available; no much larger clone lies one base away.

What was sequenced was peripheral blood. The sequence is built from TRBV11-2 and TRBJ1-2, with 12 middle bases fitting TRBD1. The TCR was taken from an adult woman with stable Graves' hyperthyroidism. The DNA sequence is TGTGCCAGCAGCTCGGGACAGGGGGCGCTTATCGACTATGGCTACACCTTC. The encoded protein is CASSSGQGALIDYGYTF.